This T cell receptor beta chain was recovered during a study of long-term antiretroviral therapy in people with HIV. General study points: An increase in diversity followed ART, yet levels stayed below transplant donor controls. Pre-ART clonal expansion yielded clones that dominated the repertoire at all time points.

Version v3.0 of the immunoSEQ assay was performed at survey level. Using immunoSEQ multiplex PCR, the repertoire was profiled, and TCRdb retains in-frame clones only, with some absent. The repertoire holds about 19,000 clones, with around 81% as singletons. A note on this clone: What it binds is not known.

The TCR was taken from a man between 50 and 59 years old with HIV. This specimen was unsorted PBMCs, taken 2.2 years after starting antiretroviral therapy.

The CDR3 reads CASSLGQGWETQYF. The CDR3 nucleotides read TGTGCCAGCAGCTTGGGGCAGGGGTGGGAGACCCAGTACTTC. The V gene is TRBV5-5, the J gene TRBJ2-5, with D possibly matching TRBD1 (6 bases). The CDR3 is made up of 14 amino acids. Germline V lookup: CDR1 SGHKS, CDR2 YYEKEE (reference sequence). V gave up 0 bases and J gave up 5 bases, with 11 bases separating them.